The 15 T cell receptor beta chains presented below share a single source sample, sequenced in a study of T cells after yellow fever vaccination. One entry per CDR3 protein, called by TCRdb with MiXCR from the 5' RACE reads. The sample includes some 600,000 distinct CDR3 sequences, about 15% of them seen just once. This sample comprised PBMCs, obtained 5 days after the first yellow fever vaccination. The receptors derive from a man between 18 and 29 years old who received the YFV17D yellow fever vaccine.

The CDR3 loop reads CASSLQVGELFF. The CDR3 nucleotides read TGTGCCAGCAGCTTGCAAGTCGGGGAGCTGTTTTTT. The rearrangement uses TRBV7-9 and TRBJ2-2; D is undetermined. V lost 3 bases and J 7 bases, leaving 6 bases between the germline ends. Germline values: CDR1 SEHNR, CDR2 FQNEAQ (reference sequence). This CDR3 comprises 12 residues.

The chain recombines TRBV7-6 with TRBJ2-3; 15 bases match TRBD2. V shed 4 bases and J 5 bases; nucleotides not matched to a gene: 4. This CDR3 contains 16 residues. Looked up from germline, CDR1 is SGHVS and CDR2 is FNYEAQ. The CDR3 DNA is TGTGCCAGCAGCTCGGGGACTAGCGGGGGGCGAGATACGCAGTATTTT. Its protein product is CASSSGTSGGRDTQYF.

There are many counts of this clonotype. The CDR3 DNA is TGTGCCTCCCGCCGGGACATCGGCAATTCACCCCTCCACTTT. It specifies CASRRDIGNSPLHF. The chain carries TRBV9 and TRBJ1-6; TRBD1 is a possible D gene (6 bases). Germline V gene lookup returns CDR1 SGDLS and CDR2 YYNGEE. V was pared by 10 bases and J by 7 bases, with 18 bases between. The CDR3 loop spans 14 amino acids.

This chain joins TRBV27 and TRBJ2-7; D might be TRBD2 (5 bases). The CDR3 totals 13 residues. V shed 6 bases and J shed 3 bases, with 12 bases lying between them. Germline V lookup: CDR1 MNHEY, CDR2 SMNVEV (reference sequence). DNA for the CDR3: TGTGCCAGCAGGCCCGGACGGGGCTACGAGCAGTACGTC. Its translation: CASRPGRGYEQYV.

This clonotype has a handful of counts. This chain connects TRBV10-3 to TRBJ2-1; TRBD1 matches at 9 bases. This CDR3 has 15 amino acids. Germline V gives CDR1 ENHRY, CDR2 SYGVKD. The V segment lost 5 bases and the J segment 2 bases; nucleotides outside the gene matches: 4. The CDR3 DNA follows: TGTGCCATCAGTCCCGGGACAGGGACCTACAATGAGCAGTTCTTC. This sequence encodes CAISPGTGTYNEQFF.

The chain combines TRBV12-3 or TRBV12-4 with TRBJ1-2; D may be TRBD1 (6 bases). Trimming took 6 bases from V and 0 from J, leaving 14 bases between them. The CDR3 consists of 15 residues. In nucleotides, the CDR3 is TGTGCCAGCAGCGCCCAGGGGACCCCTAACTATGGCTACACCTTC. Protein product: CASSAQGTPNYGYTF.

The V and J genes are TRBV28 and TRBJ2-3; TRBD1 agrees at 8 bases. In germline, CDR1 is MDHEN, CDR2 SYDVKM. V lost 6 bases and J lost 3; bases outside the gene matches: 8. The CDR3 runs 15 residues. CDR3 loop: CASRRGQGRTDTQYF. The CDR3 DNA follows: TGTGCCAGCAGGAGAGGACAGGGAAGGACAGATACGCAGTATTTT.

V gene TRBV20-1 combines with J gene TRBJ1-2, with D possibly TRBD1 on 5 matching bases. Per the germline V gene, CDR1 is DFQATT and CDR2 is SNEGSKA (reference sequence). The CDR3 totals 10 residues. The CDR3: CRGGSYGYTF. The CDR3 nucleotides read TGCAGGGGGGGTAGCTATGGCTACACCTTC.

This chain joins TRBV9 and TRBJ1-5; D possibly corresponds to TRBD1 (5 bases). The CDR3 is 14 residues long. Trimming removed 4 bases at V and 6 bases at J, with 14 bases between. Germline V gene lookup returns CDR1 SGDLS and CDR2 YYNGEE. CDR3 sequence reads: CASSQGRAAQPQHF. The CDR3 bases are TGTGCCAGCAGCCAAGGCAGGGCGGCTCAGCCCCAGCATTTT.

Only a few counts were recorded for this clonotype. This sequence joins TRBV4-2 and TRBJ1-6; D gene ambiguous. The CDR3 is 15 amino acids. Germline lookup yields CDR1 LGHNA and CDR2 YNFKEQ. Between the trimmed V and J ends, which lost 1 base and 4 bases, there was a span of 8 bases. In nucleotides, the CDR3 is TGTGCCAGCAGCCAAGGGGTGGAGTATAATTCACCCCTCCACTTT. Translating it yields CASSQGVEYNSPLHF.

Only a few counts were recorded for this clonotype. V usage is TRBV5-5 and J usage is TRBJ1-2, with 7 nucleotides matching TRBD1. The V gene end was trimmed by 4 bases and the J gene end by 5 bases; junction bases not matched to a gene: 11. CDR3 length: 15 amino acids. Germline-derived CDR1 and CDR2 are SGHKS and YYEKEE (reference sequence). CDR3 sequence: CASSVLDRQAYGYTF. CDR3 coding DNA: TGTGCCAGCAGCGTACTGGACAGGCAAGCGTATGGCTACACCTTC.

This clonotype was observed a few times. J is TRBJ2-1 and V is TRBV7-3; 7 positions match TRBD1. Losses at the gene ends were 1 base for V and 5 bases for J; bases not matched to a gene: 8. This CDR3 has 16 residues. Germline loops: CDR1 SGHTA, CDR2 FQGTGA. The CDR3 DNA sequence: TGTGCCAGCAGCTTAATCTCAGGGGGAAACAACAATGAGCAGTTCTTC. Translated, it gives CASSLISGGNNNEQFF.

Concerning this clonotype itself: One end of the junction fails to match germline, which may point to a read error. The chain employs TRBV7-7 and TRBJ2-5; D perhaps matches TRBD1 (5 bases). Germline lookup yields CDR1 SSHAT and CDR2 FNYEAQ (reference sequence). The CDR3 consists of 15 residues. The CDR3 region is CASSSSQGVMETQYF. CDR3 nucleotides: TGTGCTAGCAGCAGCAGCCAAGGGGTTATGGAGACCCAGTACTTC.

The chain couples TRBV5-1 to TRBJ2-5; D is tentatively TRBD1 or TRBD2 (6 bases each). Trimming cost V 3 bases and J 3 bases, with 21 bases left between them. This CDR3 has 17 amino acids. Germline V CDR1 and CDR2: SGHRS, YFSETQ. This CDR3 is CASSSTAGGAGKETQYF. In nucleotides, the CDR3 is TGCGCCAGCAGCTCCACGGCCGGGGGCGCAGGGAAAGAGACCCAGTACTTC. Supplemented by reference TRBV5-1 and TRBJ2-5, the full variable domain reads KAGVTQTPRYLIKTRGQQVTLSCSPISGHRSVSWYQQTPGQGLQFLFEYFSETQRNKGNFPGRFSGRQFSNSRSEMNVSTLELGDSALYLCASSSTAGGAGKETQYFGPGTRLLVL.

This clonotype was seen more than once but under ten times. The chain combines TRBV28 with TRBJ2-3, with 7 nucleotides matching TRBD2. The CDR3 is 12 amino acids. Unmatched junction bases numbered 3, after V lost 2 bases and J lost 10 bases. Looked up from germline, CDR1 is MDHEN and CDR2 is SYDVKM. The CDR3 loop reads CASSLSRGAQYF. The CDR3 DNA reads as TGTGCCAGCAGTTTAAGTCGGGGGGCGCAGTATTTT. Full variable domain (rest looked up from reference TRBV28 and TRBJ2-3): DVKVTQSSRYLVKRTGEKVFLECVQDMDHENMFWYRQDPGLGLRLIYFSYDVKMKEKGDIPEGYSVSREKKERFSLILESASTNQTSMYLCASSLSRGAQYFGPGTRLTVL.